This T cell receptor beta chain was captured by sequencing in a study of CD8+CD57+ T cells in acquired aplastic anemia. In the study overall: Sorting CD4+ and CD8+ cells gave DNA averaging approximately 3 ug.

Genomic DNA was employed as the template in profiling TCR beta VDJ and CDR3. Via MiXCR, TCRdb re-called the reads, giving one row per CDR3 protein. The data contain around 180,000 distinct CDR3 sequences, less than 50% of them seen just once; the ten biggest clones take up 1.8%. An expansion of CD8+CD57+ cells by flow cytometry had been shown in patients chosen for sequencing. This clonotype was seen many times. The sequence derives from a human donor with aplastic anemia. The specimen was sorted CD4+, CD8+, or CD8+CD57+ T cells (not recorded which) from PBMCs.

The CDR3 loop is CATSRDRGGNTIYF. Written as DNA, the CDR3 is TGTGCCACCAGCAGGGACAGAGGGGGAAACACCATATATTTT. J is TRBJ1-3 and V is TRBV15; TRBD1 might be the D (6 bases). Germline V gives CDR1 LNHNV, CDR2 YYDKDF (reference sequence). The CDR3 is made up of 14 amino acids. Trimming removed 3 bases from V and 4 bases from J, with 10 bases in between. Together with reference TRBV15 and TRBJ1-3, the CDR3 gives the full variable domain: DAMVIQNPRYQVTQFGKPVTLSCSQTLNHNVMYWYQQKSSQAPKLLFHYYDKDFNNEADTPDNFQSRRPNTSFCFLDIRSPGLGDTAMYLCATSRDRGGNTIYFGEGSWLTVV.